This TCR beta chain appears in the sequencing data of a study of naive CD8 T cells in extremely preterm neonates (dated by TCRdb to about 2017). Regarding the complete study: The abstract gives the adult participants' age range as 25-50 years, whereas the methods give 20-50 years. TCRbeta CDR3 repertoires of sorted naive CD8+ T cells were compared across four age groups: extremely preterm neonates, term neonates, young children and adults.

Inclusive of the bounding cysteine and phenylalanine, the CDR3 is 14 residues long. The read is trimmed to its CDR3 DNA, 42 bases read in frame from base 1. CDR1 and CDR2, per the germline V gene (reference sequence), are MNHEY and SMNVEV. The junction shows trimming of 6 bases on V and 4 bases on J, and the gene matches do not reach 5 bases of it. TCRbeta CDR3 regions were amplified from genomic DNA by a two-step, bias-controlled multiplex PCR. The multiplex PCR used primers specific for every TRBV and TRBJ gene segment. TCRbeta repertoire data were generated with the immunoSEQ Assay. The published analysis was carried out like this. A relative-frequency ratio and a modified nearest-neighbor algorithm were applied to filter and cluster reads so that closely related sequences were merged. IMGT annotation was the basis for assigning V, D and J genes to CDR3 sequences. Template counts were normalized for PCR amplification bias and quantified against synthetic TCR CDR3 analog sequences. Only unique productive sequences, defined as in-frame CDR3 sequences lacking stop codons, were included in the analyses. The immunoSEQ Analyzer software was used to calculate clonality, defined as 1 minus Pielou's evenness, and iChao1 richness. Depending on the Shapiro-Wilk normality results, either Student's t-test or a non-parametric test was run in JMP for statistical testing. TCRdb limited this immuneACCESS table to in-frame rearrangements with V and J called. A share of clones is missing; checked studies link under half to unresolved V genes, and the rest is unexplained. V and J calls and clone size are those listed in that table; D and trimming were worked out from the DNA. This sample is represented by approximately 7,900 clones; roughly 98% of them were singletons. The ten largest make up around 2.8% of the sample.

As regards this clone: Its binding antigen is unknown. Per-base qualities were not stored, and no clone one base away is much larger.

General conclusions and limits of the study: Compared with the older groups, preterm CDR3s were shorter and closer to germline, carrying fewer N additions and showing less junctional trimming. Preterm neonates shared more CDR3 nucleotide sequences (approximately 2.5%) than term neonates (approximately 0.4%), young children (roughly 0.03%) and adults (around 0.01%). Significantly lower iChao1 richness than in all other age groups (p < 0.05) and an even clone distribution were observed in preterm neonates, indicating a less rich repertoire. Prospective longitudinal studies of preterm and term neonates were called for by the authors so that T cell development could be tracked within individuals. As limitations, the authors pointed to a small sample size and variable productive template counts among preterm samples.

Peripheral blood was donated by five healthy children aged roughly 16-56 months undergoing elective routine surgery and by five healthy nonsmoking adults. The adult controls were healthy nonsmokers aged roughly 20-55 years, with a median age of approximately 41 years. A FACSAria III cell sorter was used to sort live, Annexin V-negative naive CD8+ T cells (CD3+CD8+CD45RA+CCR7+). Each sample yielded between roughly 17,000 and 100,000 sorted naive CD8+ T cells. Ficoll-Paque density gradient centrifugation was used to isolate mononuclear cells from diluted blood. Mononuclear cells were cryopreserved in about 10% DMSO with about 90% FBS and stored long term at -150°C before sorting. After thawing, cells were stained with Annexin V along with antibodies against CD3, CD8, CCR7 and CD45RA. The DNeasy Blood and Tissue Kit was used to extract genomic DNA from snap-frozen pellets of sorted cells.

The chain employs TRBV27 and TRBJ1-1, with 10 bases matching TRBD1. The sample taken for sequencing was naive CD8+ T cells from blood. This clonotype originated in a human donor in good health. The encoded CDR3 is CASSRQGAGTEAFF. The DNA sequence follows: TGTGCCAGCAGCAGACAGGGGGCCGGCACTGAAGCTTTCTTT.